Given below is one TCR beta chain in context. Its matching antigen is unknown. This entry comes from a study of cytomegalovirus exposure and HLA in healthy donors. Across the study: Early released data had roughly 81 million unique TCRs, all coming from HLA-typed donors.

The PCR contained 60 Vbeta and 13 Jbeta primers. Measured with immunoSEQ multiplex PCR; TCRdb has only the in-frame clones, and not every one. The sample table sets out under 65,000 clones. General observations from the study: In a later analysis, an Asian-associated ancestry cluster reportedly showed fewer N-insertions than the approximately 660-donor mean. Among TCR beta chains of equal frequency, HLA-associated ones were more clonally expanded in a later analysis. As a later analysis showed, a missense DCLRE1C variant was linked to trimming of TCR beta V- and J-genes.

Losses at the gene ends were 1 base for V and 3 bases for J; bases not matched to a gene: 4. The CDR3 length is 16 residues. Germline V CDR1 and CDR2: SGHRS, YFSETQ. Sample: PBMCs. This TCR was recovered from a woman younger than 35 in good health and CMV-seronegative. This rearrangement joins TRBV5-1 to TRBJ2-3; 11 bases align to TRBD2. CDR3 loop: CASSLSSGGATDTQYF. CDR3 DNA: TGCGCCAGCAGCTTGAGTAGCGGGGGGGCAACAGATACGCAGTATTTT.